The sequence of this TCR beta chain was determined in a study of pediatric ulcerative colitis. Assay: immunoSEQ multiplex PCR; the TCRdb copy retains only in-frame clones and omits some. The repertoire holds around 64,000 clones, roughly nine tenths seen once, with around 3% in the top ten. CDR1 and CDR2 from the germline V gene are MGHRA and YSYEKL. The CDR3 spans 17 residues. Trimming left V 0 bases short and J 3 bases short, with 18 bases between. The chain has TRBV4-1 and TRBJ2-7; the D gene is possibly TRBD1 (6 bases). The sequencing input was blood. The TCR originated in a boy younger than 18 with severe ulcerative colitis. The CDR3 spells CASSQEVLQGSRYEQYF. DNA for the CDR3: TGCGCCAGCAGCCAAGAGGTCCTGCAGGGGTCGCGCTACGAGCAGTACTTC.